These 23 T cell receptor beta chains originate from one sample sequenced in a study of Graves' ophthalmopathy and Graves' hyperthyroidism. TCR beta CDR3 amplification used RNA transcripts. First-round RT-PCR relied on HTBI primers, and a second-round multiplex PCR came next. TCRdb ran MiXCR on the multiplex PCR reads and lists one entry per CDR3 protein. Here the sample spans about 210,000 distinct CDR3 sequences, less than 30% being singletons. Sample: peripheral blood. These receptors were obtained from a man aged 45 to 65 with Graves' ophthalmopathy.

This clonotype was seen ten or more times. The chain employs TRBV2 and TRBJ1-2, with D perhaps TRBD1 (5 bases). Germline V gene data show CDR1 as SNHLY and CDR2 as FYNNEI. This CDR3 region has 13 residues. Trimming took off 7 bases at V and 4 bases at J, with 13 bases between the two ends. This CDR3 reads CASNPSGPYGYTF. CDR3 DNA: TGTGCCAGCAATCCATCAGGGCCCTATGGCTACACCTTC. Filled out from reference TRBV2 and TRBJ1-2, the complete variable domain reads EPEVTQTPSHQVTQMGQEVILRCVPISNHLYFYWYRQILGQKVEFLVSFYNNEISEKSEIFDDQFSVERPDGSNFTLKIRSTKLEDSAMYFCASNPSGPYGYTFGSGTRLTVV.

At least ten counts were recorded for this clonotype. The V call is TRBV7-9, the J call TRBJ2-7; D is perhaps TRBD1 (6 bases). In germline, CDR1 is SEHNR, CDR2 FQNEAQ (reference sequence). The CDR3 length is 12 residues. Trimming pared 2 bases from V and 11 bases from J, leaving 13 bases between. The CDR3: CASSLTQGLEYF. The CDR3 DNA reads TGTGCCAGCAGCTTAACGCAGGGGTTGGAGTACTTC.

This clonotype has ten or more counts. The V gene is TRBV20-1, the J gene TRBJ2-7, with TRBD2 as a possible D gene (6 bases). This CDR3 is 14 amino acids long. Trimming stripped 0 bases from V and 0 bases from J, with 9 bases between. CDR1 is DFQATT and CDR2 is SNEGSKA in the germline V gene (reference sequence). The CDR3 sequence is CSARDGGLSYEQYF. CDR3 sequence (DNA): TGCAGTGCTAGAGACGGGGGACTCTCCTACGAGCAGTACTTC.

This clonotype was detected many times. This sequence joins TRBV6-2 or TRBV6-3 and TRBJ1-1, with a possible D match to TRBD1 (6 bases). CDR1 and CDR2 from the germline V gene are MNHEY and SVGEGT. Trimming shortened V by 6 bases and J by 5 bases, and 13 bases separated the two germline ends. CDR3 length: 13 amino acids. The CDR3 region is CASSGGRRTEAFF. For the CDR3, the DNA is TGTGCCAGCAGCGGGGGCAGGAGGACTGAAGCTTTCTTT.

This clonotype has a count of ten or more. The chain couples TRBV20-1 to TRBJ2-7; D gene uncertain. This CDR3 spans 14 amino acids. V was clipped by 0 bases and J by 2 bases, with 11 bases between them. Germline loops: CDR1 DFQATT, CDR2 SNEGSKA (reference sequence). In DNA form, the CDR3 reads TGCAGTGCTAGAGAAGTGAGCGACCCCTACGAGCAGTACTTC. Encoded protein: CSAREVSDPYEQYF.

This clonotype was observed many times. This chain connects TRBV12-3 or TRBV12-4 to TRBJ2-7; D ambiguous. Between the trimmed V and J ends, which lost 6 bases and 4 bases, there was a span of 19 bases. The CDR3 has 15 residues. CDR3 bases: TGTGCCAGCAGCCGTCGACCCATAGGAAAATACGAGCAGTACTTC. Its translation is CASSRRPIGKYEQYF.

The chain recombines TRBV20-1 with TRBJ1-2; D perhaps matches TRBD1 (5 bases). The CDR3 length is 12 residues. CDR1 is DFQATT and CDR2 is SNEGSKA in the germline V gene (reference sequence). V was pared by 3 bases and J by 6 bases, with 11 bases between. CDR3 amino acids: CSASLGGNGYTF. CDR3 sequence (DNA): TGCAGTGCTAGTTTGGGGGGTAATGGCTACACCTTC.

This clonotype was recorded at least ten times. The gene calls are TRBV30 and TRBJ1-2; no firm D call. This CDR3 spans 12 amino acids. Germline CDR1 and CDR2: GTSNPN and SVGIG (reference sequence). V lost 0 bases to trimming and J lost 5 bases, with 7 bases between them. The CDR3 reads CAWSVLRYGYTF. The CDR3 coding sequence is TGTGCCTGGAGTGTCCTCCGTTATGGCTACACCTTC.

There are many counts of this clonotype. The rearrangement links TRBV20-1 to TRBJ2-5; a weak D match, TRBD1 (6 bases). Per the germline V gene, CDR1 is DFQATT and CDR2 is SNEGSKA (reference sequence). V lost 3 bases and J 0 bases, leaving 8 bases between the germline ends. This CDR3 comprises 13 residues. The CDR3 loop reads CSASQGYQETQYF. The DNA of the CDR3 is TGCAGTGCTAGTCAGGGGTACCAAGAGACCCAGTACTTC.

The rearrangement uses TRBV27 and TRBJ1-2; D unresolved. The CDR3 runs to 14 residues. V was pared by 3 bases and J by 4 bases, with 12 bases between. The germline V gene encodes CDR1 MNHEY and CDR2 SMNVEV (reference sequence). CDR3 in amino acids: CASSFGGNSYGYTF. CDR3 DNA: TGTGCCAGCAGTTTCGGAGGGAACTCCTATGGCTACACCTTC.

This clonotype was seen ten or more times. The genes are TRBV19 and TRBJ1-1; 9 nucleotides agree with TRBD1. With V trimmed by 8 bases and J by 2 bases, 6 bases remained unmatched. CDR3 length equals 14 residues. Germline V lookup: CDR1 LNHDA, CDR2 SQIVND (reference sequence). In nucleotides, the CDR3 is TGTGCCAGTCAGAGGGACAGGGCCAACACTGAAGCTTTCTTT. Translated: CASQRDRANTEAFF.

This clonotype has at least ten counts. J is TRBJ2-5 and V is TRBV29-1; weak D call: TRBD1 (5 bases). Trimming removed 8 bases from V and 8 bases from J, with 21 bases in between. Germline assignment: CDR1 SQVTM and CDR2 ANQGSEA. The CDR3 has 13 amino acids. CDR3 sequence (DNA): TGCAGCATCCGACCGACAGCCGTGGAAACCCAGTACTTC. It is translated as CSIRPTAVETQYF.

V usage is TRBV6-2 or TRBV6-3 and J usage is TRBJ2-2; TRBD2 is a possible D gene (5 bases). Germline loops: CDR1 MNHEY, CDR2 SVGEGT. Trimming cost V 2 bases and J 4 bases, with 11 bases left between them. The CDR3 consists of 15 residues. CDR3: CASSYGGSSTGELFF. The CDR3 coding sequence is TGTGCCAGCAGTTACGGTGGGAGTAGCACCGGGGAGCTGTTTTTT.

This clonotype was observed at least ten times. This rearrangement joins TRBV6-5 to TRBJ2-7; 11 nucleotides agree with TRBD2. The germline V gene has CDR1 MNHEY and CDR2 SVGAGI. This CDR3 has 14 amino acids. Germline trimming cut 6 bases from V and 3 bases from J; bases unmatched to any gene: 4. The CDR3 DNA is TGTGCCAGCAGGCTTACTAGCGGGAGCTACGAGCAGTACTTC. Translating it yields CASRLTSGSYEQYF.

Ten or more counts support this clonotype. The chain employs TRBV28 and TRBJ2-4; 8 bases map to TRBD2. Germline V gene lookup returns CDR1 MDHEN and CDR2 SYDVKM. The ends lost 5 bases at V and 2 bases at J; junction bases unmatched: 5. This CDR3 has 15 amino acids. The CDR3 spells CASSPPGGTKNIQYF. Written as DNA, the CDR3 is TGTGCCAGCAGTCCACCGGGGGGGACCAAAAACATTCAGTACTTC.

In this sample, this clonotype turned up many times. The chain has TRBV28 and TRBJ2-7; TRBD1 or TRBD2 may be the D gene (5 bases each). Germline values: CDR1 MDHEN, CDR2 SYDVKM. The length of the CDR3 is 14 residues. The V and J ends lost 5 bases and 3 bases respectively, with 14 bases between them. CDR3 sequence: CASSPSGTDYEQYF. As DNA, the CDR3 is TGTGCCAGCAGTCCATCCGGGACGGACTACGAGCAGTACTTC.

This clonotype was seen at least ten times. This may come from a read error, since a much larger clone is one base off. A read error is likely, as this CDR3 ends without the conserved phenylalanine or tryptophan. The V gene is TRBV27, the J gene TRBJ2-7; 9 nucleotides line up with TRBD1. The V segment lost 5 bases and the J segment 0 bases; nucleotides outside the gene matches: 8. Germline V lookup: CDR1 MNHEY, CDR2 SMNVEV (reference sequence). The CDR3 runs to 16 residues. The CDR3 nucleotides read TGTGCCAGCAGTCCCCTGGGACAGGGTGGCTCCTACGAGCAGTACCTC. Protein product: CASSPLGQGGSYEQYL.

This clonotype was seen many times. This chain connects TRBV20-1 to TRBJ2-7; D not certain. CDR1 and CDR2 from the germline V gene are DFQATT and SNEGSKA (reference sequence). Trimming pared 3 bases from V and 0 bases from J, leaving 9 bases between. The CDR3 is 13 amino acids. The CDR3 DNA follows: TGCAGTGCTAGTGCTATCTTCTCCTACGAGCAGTACTTC. Amino acid sequence: CSASAIFSYEQYF.

This clonotype was seen repeatedly, ten times or more. This chain links TRBV27 with TRBJ2-2; D is unclear. Germline loops: CDR1 MNHEY, CDR2 SMNVEV (reference sequence). The CDR3 covers 14 residues. Between the trimmed V and J ends, which lost 1 base and 4 bases, there was a span of 7 bases. Here the CDR3 reads CASSLFPGTGELFF. CDR3 bases: TGTGCCAGCAGTTTATTCCCGGGCACCGGGGAGCTGTTTTTT.

In its sample, this clonotype was seen many times. The V and J genes are TRBV6-5 and TRBJ1-1; D is ambiguous. The CDR3 is 14 residues long. V dropped 2 bases and J dropped 0 bases, with 7 bases sitting between them. Germline V lookup: CDR1 MNHEY, CDR2 SVGAGI. As DNA, the CDR3 is TGTGCCAGCAGTTACGGCAGGATGAACACTGAAGCTTTCTTT. Translated: CASSYGRMNTEAFF.

This clonotype was seen many times. V gene TRBV28 combines with J gene TRBJ2-7, with 8 bases fitting TRBD1. The CDR3 consists of 15 residues. CDR1 is MDHEN, CDR2 SYDVKM, per germline. The V and J ends lost 3 bases and 4 bases, in that order; junction bases with no gene match: 8. DNA for the CDR3: TGTGCCAGCAGTTTGAGGCACAGGGGGAATTACGAGCAGTACTTC. It specifies CASSLRHRGNYEQYF.

This clonotype was seen many times. The V and J genes are TRBV28 and TRBJ1-1; D not resolved. Trimming took off 2 bases at V and 6 bases at J, with 7 bases between the two ends. Germline V gene sequence: CDR1 MDHEN, CDR2 SYDVKM. This CDR3 spans 12 amino acids. This chain's CDR3 is CASSLGHSEAFF. CDR3 DNA sequence: TGTGCCAGCAGTTTAGGGCACTCTGAAGCTTTCTTT.

In its sample, this clonotype was seen a few times. The V gene is TRBV7-9, the J gene TRBJ2-5; TRBD2 agrees at 8 bases. Germline V gene lookup returns CDR1 SEHNR and CDR2 FQNEAQ (reference sequence). The CDR3 runs 14 residues. V dropped 5 bases and J dropped 5; count of bases not matched to a gene: 7. CDR3 loop: CASSKSGTRETQYF. The DNA of the CDR3 is TGTGCCAGCAGCAAATCCGGGACTAGGGAGACCCAGTACTTC.